The 27 T cell receptor beta chains presented below share a single source sample, sequenced in a study of cytomegalovirus exposure and HLA in healthy donors. This PCR relied on a set of 60 Vbeta primers and 13 Jbeta primers. The method was immunoSEQ multiplex PCR; TCRdb's version includes in-frame clones alone and lacks a portion of them. The table shows some 200,000 clones, with approximately 84% occurring only once. The sample was PBMCs. The receptors originated from a woman between 45 and 60 years old in good health and CMV-seropositive.

There are a few counts of this clone. The chain employs TRBV5-8 and TRBJ2-2; 10 bases match TRBD1. V shed 4 bases, J shed 3 bases, and the junction held 3 bases outside the gene matches. Germline V gene lookup returns CDR1 SGHTS and CDR2 YDEGEE. The CDR3 contains 15 residues. DNA for the CDR3: TGTGCCAGCAGCCCCGGGACAGGGGACACCGGGGAGCTGTTTTTT. It encodes CASSPGTGDTGELFF.

V and J are TRBV27 and TRBJ2-1; no clear D gene. CDR3 length equals 11 residues. V shed 3 bases and J shed 8 bases, with 5 bases lying between them. From germline, CDR1 is MNHEY and CDR2 SMNVEV (reference sequence). The DNA of the CDR3 is TGTGCCAGCAGTTTGGGCTATGAGCAGTTCTTC. Its protein product is CASSLGYEQFF.

This chain connects TRBV6-6 to TRBJ1-2, with 9 bases identical to TRBD1. CDR1 MNHNY and CDR2 SVGAGI come from the germline V gene (reference sequence). V was pared by 6 bases and J by 4 bases, with 6 bases of the junction left unmatched. The CDR3 length is 14 residues. CDR3 protein: CASRNTGGVYGYTF. DNA for the CDR3: TGTGCCAGCAGAAATACAGGGGGCGTCTATGGCTACACCTTC.

The chain uses TRBV19 and TRBJ2-3; 7 positions agree with TRBD1. The CDR3 has 13 amino acids. Germline CDR1 and CDR2: LNHDA and SQIVND (reference sequence). After removal of 10 bases from V and 0 bases from J, the junction contained 4 bases not matched to a gene. The chain's CDR3 is CATRTGSTDTQYF. The CDR3 nucleotides are TGTGCCACCAGGACAGGAAGCACAGATACGCAGTATTTT.

This clone has only one observation. The V and J genes are TRBV28 and TRBJ2-5; TRBD1 matches at 8 bases. The better agreement between TRBJ2-7 and the DNA end casts doubt on the J call. CDR3 length: 14 residues. Germline CDR1 is MDHEN and CDR2 is SYDVKM. CDR3 protein: CASSLSRTGREQYF. The DNA for the CDR3 is TGTGCCAGCAGTTTATCGCGGACAGGGCGCGAGCAGTACTTC.

This chain connects TRBV19 to TRBJ1-2, with 7 bases that match TRBD1. Trimming cost V 6 bases and J 3 bases; bases outside gene matches: 7. Per germline, CDR1 LNHDA and CDR2 SQIVND (reference sequence). The CDR3 has 14 residues. The CDR3 spells CASSQQGRDYGYTF. The DNA for the CDR3 is TGTGCCAGTAGCCAACAGGGGCGGGACTATGGCTACACCTTC. The whole variable domain, remainder taken from reference TRBV19 and TRBJ1-2, is DGGITQSPKYLFRKEGQNVTLSCEQNLNHDAMYWYRQDPGQGLRLIYYSQIVNDFQKGDIAEGYSVSREKKESFPLTVTSAQKNPTAFYLCASSQQGRDYGYTFGSGTRLTVV.

V usage is TRBV10-2 and J usage is TRBJ2-7, with D perhaps matching TRBD2 (5 bases). Trimming stripped 6 bases from V and 4 bases from J, with 13 bases between. CDR1 is WSHSY, CDR2 SAAADI, per germline. The CDR3 runs to 13 residues. CDR3: CASSVEVGYEQYF. DNA of the CDR3: TGCGCCAGCAGCGTGGAGGTTGGGTACGAGCAGTACTTC.

This clone has only one observation. This likely comes from a read error, as the CDR3 has no conserved phenylalanine or tryptophan at its end. CDR3 sequence: CASSQVGTGREEQYL. The CDR3 DNA sequence: TGTGCCAGCAGCCAAGTAGGGACAGGGCGAGAGGAGCAGTACCTC. This sequence joins TRBV4-2 and TRBJ2-7; 9 bases map to TRBD1. The CDR3 consists of 15 residues. Germline-derived CDR1 and CDR2 are LGHNA and YNFKEQ. Unmatched junction bases numbered 8, after V lost 1 base and J lost 7 bases.

This chain joins TRBV15 and TRBJ2-5; no clear D gene. Germline V gene data show CDR1 as LNHNV and CDR2 as YYDKDF (reference sequence). The CDR3 spans 14 residues. Deletions cut 5 bases from V and 5 bases from J, with 15 bases between. The CDR3 region is CATSARLGLETQYF. The CDR3 nucleotides are TGTGCCACCAGCGCTCGACTCGGGTTGGAGACCCAGTACTTC.

The rearrangement uses TRBV6-7 and TRBJ2-5, with 7 bases identical to TRBD1. The J call may be incorrect, as the DNA end agrees better with TRBJ2-7. TRBV6-7 is classed as an ORF, of uncertain function. The CDR3 runs 16 residues. Here the CDR3 reads CASSYSKTGHPYEQYF. CDR3 sequence (DNA): TGTGCCAGCAGTTACTCGAAGACAGGGCACCCCTACGAGCAGTACTTC.

The rearrangement uses TRBV10-3 and TRBJ2-2, with TRBD1 identical over 9 bases. CDR1 is ENHRY, CDR2 SYGVKD, per germline. The CDR3 is 16 amino acids. The trim removed 2 bases at V and 7 bases at J, leaving 8 bases unmatched. CDR3 region: CAISENRGLAGGELFF. CDR3 in DNA: TGTGCCATCAGTGAGAACAGGGGGCTTGCAGGCGGGGAGCTGTTTTTT.

Regarding this clone: A read error is likely, as this CDR3 ends without the conserved phenylalanine or tryptophan. The limits of the CDR3 on the DNA are not certain, so only TCRdb's listed CDR3 is given. V gene TRBV5-8 combines with J gene TRBJ2-4; the tabulated D call, TRBD2, remains unverified against the DNA. CDR1 SGHTS and CDR2 YDEGEE come from the germline V gene. The CDR3 sequence runs 9 residues, both termini included. CDR3 region: CASSLSGVG.

V usage is TRBV15 and J usage is TRBJ2-1, with D perhaps TRBD1 (5 bases). There are 16 residues in the CDR3. The germline gives CDR1 LNHNV, CDR2 YYDKDF (reference sequence). Between the trimmed V and J ends, which lost 1 base and 2 bases, there was a span of 12 bases. The DNA of the CDR3 is TGTGCCACCAGCAGAGTTGAACAGGCCCCCTACAATGAGCAGTTCTTC. Translation: CATSRVEQAPYNEQFF.

The chain uses TRBV11-2 and TRBJ1-2; TRBD1 agrees at 11 bases. J lost 3 bases, V lost 3 bases, and 3 bases had no gene match. This CDR3 contains 15 residues. Germline CDR1 reads SGHAT; CDR2 reads FQNNGV. CDR3 coding DNA: TGTGCCAGCAGCTTGGGACAGGGGGTTGACTATGGCTACACCTTC. Translating gives CASSLGQGVDYGYTF.

J is TRBJ2-7 and V is TRBV27; the D is unclear. The V and J ends lost 6 bases and 6 bases respectively, with 18 bases between them. From germline, CDR1 is MNHEY and CDR2 SMNVEV (reference sequence). The CDR3 runs to 14 residues. Here the CDR3 DNA reads TGTGCCAGCAGCCCTACTGGGTCAGGTCTCGAGCAGTACTTC. Residues: CASSPTGSGLEQYF.

The chain links TRBV11-3 to TRBJ2-7, with a possible D match to TRBD1 (6 bases). This CDR3 is built from 14 residues. V was trimmed by 3 bases and J by 2 bases, leaving 11 bases between them. Germline V gives CDR1 SGHNT, CDR2 YENEEA. The CDR3 DNA reads TGTGCCAGCAGCTTTCTCGACAGGCCCTACGAGCAGTACTTC. Translation: CASSFLDRPYEQYF.

The chain links TRBV2 to TRBJ1-1; 7 bases map to TRBD1. Trimming at V came to 6 bases and at J to 3 bases, leaving 10 bases not matched to a gene. The CDR3 is 15 amino acids. From germline, CDR1 is SNHLY and CDR2 FYNNEI. The CDR3 DNA reads as TGTGCCAGCAGGGACCCGGGACAGAAGTACACTGAAGCTTTCTTT. This encodes CASRDPGQKYTEAFF.

The chain uses TRBV13 and TRBJ2-5; D possibly corresponds to TRBD2 (5 bases). The DNA matches TRBJ2-7 better at its end, which makes the J call doubtful. Germline V gene data show CDR1 as PRHDT and CDR2 as FYEKMQ (reference sequence). CDR3 length equals 15 residues. The CDR3 loop is CASSLRGVKTYEQYF. The CDR3 DNA reads TGTGCCAGCAGCCTCCGGGGAGTGAAAACCTACGAGCAGTACTTC.

The gene calls are TRBV7-8 and TRBJ1-4, with 7 bases matching TRBD1. V shed 4 bases, J shed 7 bases, and the junction held 9 bases outside the gene matches. In germline, CDR1 is SGHVS, CDR2 FQNEAQ. The CDR3 runs 15 residues. The CDR3 here is CASSSSGGRSEKLFF. The CDR3 DNA follows: TGTGCCAGCAGCTCGTCAGGGGGGAGGAGTGAAAAACTGTTTTTT.

The CDR3 loop is CASSPTDRGPQEAFF. The CDR3 DNA sequence: TGTGCCAGCAGCCCTACGGACAGGGGGCCCCAAGAAGCTTTCTTT. The chain couples TRBV6-1 to TRBJ1-1, with 11 bases lining up with TRBD1. The CDR3 loop spans 15 amino acids. V shed 6 bases and J 8 bases; nucleotides not matched to a gene: 11. Germline CDR1 reads MNHNS; CDR2 reads SASEGT.

V is TRBV6-1 and J is TRBJ1-1; 9 bases are a match to TRBD1. The CDR3 consists of 14 residues. The germline V gene encodes CDR1 MNHNS and CDR2 SASEGT. V was clipped by 4 bases and J by 1 base; unmatched bases: 1. CDR3 nucleotide sequence: TGTGCCAGCAGTGCGACAGGGGGGAACACTGAAGCTTTCTTT. Protein product: CASSATGGNTEAFF.

The chain carries TRBV7-9 and TRBJ2-5; tentatively, D is TRBD1 (5 bases). V gave up 4 bases and J gave up 4 bases, with 16 bases separating them. CDR1 and CDR2 from the germline V gene are SEHNR and FQNEAQ (reference sequence). This CDR3 region has 15 residues. This chain's CDR3 is CASSSQMDILETQYF. The CDR3, as DNA: TGTGCCAGCAGCTCCCAAATGGACATCCTAGAGACCCAGTACTTC.

The gene calls are TRBV5-4 and TRBJ2-1; TRBD1 might be the D (6 bases). In germline, CDR1 is SGHNT, CDR2 YYREEE (reference sequence). V shed 1 base and J shed 4 bases, with 6 bases lying between them. This CDR3 is built from 13 residues. The CDR3 sequence is CASSLTGYNEQFF. The DNA for the CDR3 is TGTGCCAGCAGCTTGACAGGGTACAATGAGCAGTTCTTC.

This clone was recorded once. V usage is TRBV5-1 and J usage is TRBJ2-5; D uncertain. The DNA end lines up better with TRBJ2-7; the J call may be wrong. This CDR3 spans 13 amino acids. The germline gives CDR1 SGHRS, CDR2 YFSETQ. The CDR3 DNA reads TGCGCCAGCAGCTTGTCTAGAGCGTACGAGCAGTACTTC. This gives the protein CASSLSRAYEQYF.

The CDR3 sequence is CSALTTDTQYF. CDR3 DNA: TGCAGTGCTCTGACGACTGATACGCAGTATTTT. The V gene is TRBV20-1, the J gene TRBJ2-3; D unclear. Per the germline V gene, CDR1 is DFQATT and CDR2 is SNEGSKA (reference sequence). This CDR3 comprises 11 residues. Trimming left V 5 bases short and J 6 bases short, with 9 bases between.

V gene TRBV6-5 combines with J gene TRBJ2-2, with D possibly being TRBD2 (6 bases). Germline-derived CDR1 and CDR2 are MNHEY and SVGAGI. CDR3 length: 13 residues. The ends were cut back, 6 bases at V and 5 bases at J, with 10 bases in the middle. Here the CDR3 reads CASRPAGTGELFF. CDR3 coding DNA: TGTGCCAGCAGGCCCGCGGGAACCGGGGAGCTGTTTTTT.

The sample holds a few counts of this clone. The chain links TRBV27 to TRBJ2-7; TRBD1 aligns across 9 bases. The V gene's germline CDR1 is MNHEY and CDR2 SMNVEV (reference sequence). V was clipped by 3 bases and J by 6 bases; unmatched bases: 9. The CDR3 consists of 15 residues. The CDR3 DNA reads TGTGCCAGCAGTTTCGGGACAGGGACTGGGTCCGAGCAGTACTTC. Translating gives CASSFGTGTGSEQYF.